This is a list of T cell receptor beta chains from one sample in a study of cytomegalovirus exposure and HLA in healthy donors. The table came from immunoSEQ multiplex PCR; TCRdb's copy has only in-frame clones and leaves some out. The profile shows some 120,000 clones, about 87% of them singletons. The material sequenced was PBMCs. These receptors all come from a woman aged 18 to 35 in good health and CMV-seronegative. The CDR3 runs from the conserved cysteine through the conserved F or W. Each record gives: V gene, J gene, CDR3 protein.

v_call: TRBV4-2
j_call: TRBJ2-1
cdr3_aa: CASSQGLLAVKVDEQFF

v_call: TRBV9
j_call: TRBJ2-7
cdr3_aa: CASSVAPGGAYEQYF

v_call: TRBV2
j_call: TRBJ2-7
cdr3_aa: CASSPGTSNYEQYF

v_call: TRBV15
j_call: TRBJ2-3
cdr3_aa: CATSLLADLSTDTQYF

v_call: TRBV19
j_call: TRBJ1-2
cdr3_aa: CASRYRDRNYGYTF

v_call: TRBV9
j_call: TRBJ2-1
cdr3_aa: CASSPYSGSYNEQFF

v_call: TRBV9
j_call: TRBJ1-1
cdr3_aa: CASSVAPSTEAFF

v_call: TRBV5-1
j_call: TRBJ2-5
cdr3_aa: CASSLVSRGSQETQYF

v_call: TRBV5-1
j_call: TRBJ2-7
cdr3_aa: CASSLSSGSHDEQYF

v_call: TRBV27
j_call: TRBJ2-2
cdr3_aa: CASSLEYGTGELFF

v_call: TRBV7-3
j_call: TRBJ2-3
cdr3_aa: CASSSERGGTDTQYF

v_call: TRBV27
j_call: TRBJ2-7
cdr3_aa: CASSSHTSTGVEQYF

v_call: TRBV19
j_call: TRBJ2-1
cdr3_aa: CASSPQGLADEQFF

v_call: TRBV7-6
j_call: TRBJ2-7
cdr3_aa: CASSLPGQGGYEQYF

v_call: TRBV20-1
j_call: TRBJ2-1
cdr3_aa: CSARAGTGEFF

v_call: TRBV27
j_call: TRBJ2-7
cdr3_aa: CASSPGLAAYEQYF

v_call: TRBV18
j_call: TRBJ2-7
cdr3_aa: CASSPRQEHYEQYF

v_call: TRBV5-1
j_call: TRBJ2-7
cdr3_aa: CASSLGLRNSHYEQYF

v_call: TRBV30
j_call: TRBJ2-3
cdr3_aa: CAWTWGLAGTDTQYF

v_call: TRBV6-4
j_call: TRBJ1-2
cdr3_aa: CASSAEEGYGYTF

v_call: TRBV27
j_call: TRBJ2-1
cdr3_aa: CASSFGRGANEQFF

v_call: TRBV19
j_call: TRBJ1-1
cdr3_aa: CASSWGGTEAFF

v_call: TRBV27
j_call: TRBJ1-1
cdr3_aa: CASSSTKTGFGSTEAFF

v_call: TRBV11-3
j_call: TRBJ2-7
cdr3_aa: CASSLGGLAGRYYEQYF

v_call: TRBV19
j_call: TRBJ1-2
cdr3_aa: CATGRQGAGYGYTF

v_call: TRBV7-9
j_call: TRBJ1-2
cdr3_aa: CASGGTVNYGYTF

v_call: TRBV11-2
j_call: TRBJ1-1
cdr3_aa: CASRPGQGTEAFF

v_call: TRBV5-4
j_call: TRBJ1-4
cdr3_aa: CASSLFAGSGEKLFF

v_call: TRBV11-2
j_call: TRBJ1-1
cdr3_aa: CASSLRSPGDEAFF